The present TCR beta chain was sequenced within a study of blood T cell repertoires in COVID-19. The authors' processing: Amplification of reference gene primers was used by the study to estimate nucleated cell counts. Data came from immunoSEQ multiplex PCR; TCRdb stores just in-frame clones and leaves some out. The V and J calls and clone size are taken from that table; D and trimming were inferred from the DNA. The sample holds 300,000 to 400,000 clones, 85% to 90% seen once. V was clipped by 1 base and J by 10 bases, with 11 bases between them. The CDR3 is made up of 12 amino acids. Germline CDR1 and CDR2: SGHTS and YDEGEE.

Sequenced material: PBMCs or T cells enriched from blood (not recorded which). The rearrangement uses TRBV5-8 and TRBJ1-1; perhaps TRBD1 as D (6 bases). The origin of this receptor is a man between 18 and 29 years old who had recovered from COVID-19. CDR3 sequence: CASSLNRGGAFF. In DNA form, the CDR3 reads TGTGCCAGCAGCTTGAATAGAGGGGGAGCTTTCTTT.